This T cell receptor beta chain was profiled in a study of cytomegalovirus exposure and HLA in healthy donors. Study results and caveats: A later analysis showed that HLA-associated TCR beta chains had undergone more clonal expansion than equally common others. An observed cluster of highly shared sequence variants was recorded as a likely sequencing artifact.

This clone turned up a few times. Antigen specificity is unknown. CDR3 length equals 15 residues. Germline lookup yields CDR1 LNHDA and CDR2 SQIVND (reference sequence). Trimming took 5 bases from V and 4 from J; bases not matched to a gene: 10. PCR amplification relied on 60 Vbeta primers (plus 13 Jbeta primers). The method was immunoSEQ multiplex PCR; TCRdb's version includes in-frame clones alone and lacks a portion of them. The sample holds about 190,000 clones, over 80% seen once. V gene TRBV19 combines with J gene TRBJ1-1, with 7 nucleotides matching TRBD1. The material sequenced was PBMCs. This receptor was taken from a young man in good health and CMV-seronegative. This chain's CDR3 is CASSLYRQGGTEAFF. DNA for the CDR3: TGTGCCAGTAGTCTATACAGACAGGGCGGCACTGAAGCTTTCTTT.